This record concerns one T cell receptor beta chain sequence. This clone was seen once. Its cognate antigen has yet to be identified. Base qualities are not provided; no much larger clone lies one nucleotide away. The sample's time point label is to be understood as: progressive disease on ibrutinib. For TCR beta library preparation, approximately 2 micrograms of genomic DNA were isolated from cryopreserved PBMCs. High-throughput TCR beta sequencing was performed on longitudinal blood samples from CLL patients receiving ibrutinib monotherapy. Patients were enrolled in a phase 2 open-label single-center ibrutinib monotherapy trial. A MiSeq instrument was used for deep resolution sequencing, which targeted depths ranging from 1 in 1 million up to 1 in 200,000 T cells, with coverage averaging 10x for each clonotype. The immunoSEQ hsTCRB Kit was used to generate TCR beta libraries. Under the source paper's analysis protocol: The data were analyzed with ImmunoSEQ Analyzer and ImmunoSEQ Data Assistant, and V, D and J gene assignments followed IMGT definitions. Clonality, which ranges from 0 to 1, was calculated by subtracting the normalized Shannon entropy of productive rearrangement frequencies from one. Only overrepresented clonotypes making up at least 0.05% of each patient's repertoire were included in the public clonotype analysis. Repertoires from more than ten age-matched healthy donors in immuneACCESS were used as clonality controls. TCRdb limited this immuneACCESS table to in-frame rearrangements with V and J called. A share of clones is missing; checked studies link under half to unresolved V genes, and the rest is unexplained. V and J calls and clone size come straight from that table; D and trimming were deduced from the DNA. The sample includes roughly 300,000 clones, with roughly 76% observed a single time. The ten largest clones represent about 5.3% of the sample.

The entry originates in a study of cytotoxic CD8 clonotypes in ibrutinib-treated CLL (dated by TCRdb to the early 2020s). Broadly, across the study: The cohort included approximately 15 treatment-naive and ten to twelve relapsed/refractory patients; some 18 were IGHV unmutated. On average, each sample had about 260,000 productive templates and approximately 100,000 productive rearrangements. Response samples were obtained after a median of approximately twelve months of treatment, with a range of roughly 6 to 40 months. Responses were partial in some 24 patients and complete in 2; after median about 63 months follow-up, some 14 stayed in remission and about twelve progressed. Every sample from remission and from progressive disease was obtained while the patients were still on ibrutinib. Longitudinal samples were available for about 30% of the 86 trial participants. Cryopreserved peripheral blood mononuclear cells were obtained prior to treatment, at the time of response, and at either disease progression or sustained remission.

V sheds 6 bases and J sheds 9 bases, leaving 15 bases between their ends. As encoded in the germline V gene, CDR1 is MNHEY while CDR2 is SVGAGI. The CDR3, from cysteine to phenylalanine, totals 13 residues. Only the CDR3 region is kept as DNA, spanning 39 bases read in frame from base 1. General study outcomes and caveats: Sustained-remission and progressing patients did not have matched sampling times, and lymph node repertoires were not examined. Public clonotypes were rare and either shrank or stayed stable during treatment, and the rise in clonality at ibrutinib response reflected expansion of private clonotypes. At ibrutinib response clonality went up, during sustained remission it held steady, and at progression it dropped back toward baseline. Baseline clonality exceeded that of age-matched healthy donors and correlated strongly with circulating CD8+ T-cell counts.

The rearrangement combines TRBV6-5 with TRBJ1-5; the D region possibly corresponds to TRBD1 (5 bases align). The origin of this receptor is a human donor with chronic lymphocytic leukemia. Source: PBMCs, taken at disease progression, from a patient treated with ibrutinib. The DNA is TGTGCCAGCAGCGGGACGGGGGGATGGCCCCAGCATTTT. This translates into CASSGTGGWPQHF.